This is a list of T cell receptor beta chains from one sample in a study of shared clonotypes between healthy human individuals. Method: immunoSEQ multiplex PCR; TCRdb's copy keeps in-frame clones and lacks some. The data show around 2,100,000 clones, with roughly 94% seen just once and 1.2% held by the top ten. Sequenced: naive CD8+ T cells sorted from blood. Receptors were obtained from a young man in good health. The CDR3 runs from the conserved cysteine through the conserved F or W. D genes are given only for firm matches. Clone size is given for some rows only: seen once, a few or many times, or a class if the clone is expanded.

d_gene,len,j_gene,abundance,v_gene,CDR3aa,CDR3nt
NA,11,TRBJ1-1,NA,TRBV29-1,CSAEDYTEAFF,TGCAGCGCCGAGGACTACACTGAAGCTTTCTTT
NA,16,TRBJ1-2,NA,TRBV27,CASSLNRQGDNYGYTF,TGTGCCAGCAGTTTAAATAGGCAGGGCGACAACTATGGCTACACCTTC
NA,15,TRBJ1-1,NA,TRBV7-6,CASSLVEQGWPEAFF,TGTGCCAGCAGCTTAGTAGAACAGGGTTGGCCTGAAGCTTTCTTT
NA,15,TRBJ1-2,NA,TRBV6-6,CASSYIRDPSYGYTF,TGTGCCAGCAGCTACATTCGAGACCCTAGCTATGGCTACACCTTC
TRBD2,16,TRBJ2-3,NA,TRBV4-3,CASSQELAGSTDTQYF,TGCGCCAGCAGCCAAGAGCTAGCGGGGAGCACAGATACGCAGTATTTT
NA,11,TRBJ2-5,NA,TRBV28,CASSHQETQYF,TGTGCCAGCAGCCATCAAGAGACCCAGTACTTC
NA,15,TRBJ2-7,NA,TRBV4-1,CASSQAQLGDYEQYF,TGCGCCAGCAGCCAAGCCCAGCTTGGGGACTACGAGCAGTACTTC
NA,11,TRBJ1-5,NA,TRBV19,CASSGLLPQHF,TGTGCCAGCTCCGGGCTCTTGCCCCAGCATTTT
TRBD2,16,TRBJ2-3,NA,TRBV2,CASTASGRPSTDTQYF,TGTGCCAGCACGGCTAGCGGGAGACCTAGCACAGATACGCAGTATTTT
TRBD1,15,TRBJ1-6,NA,TRBV5-8,CASSLVTGGFSPLHF,TGTGCCAGCAGCTTAGTAACAGGGGGTTTTTCACCCCTCCACTTT
TRBD1,15,TRBJ1-5,NA,TRBV11-2,CASSLAGQGRQPQHF,TGTGCCAGCAGCTTAGCCGGACAGGGAAGACAGCCCCAGCATTTT
NA,13,TRBJ2-7,NA,TRBV18,CASSPPYDYEQYF,TGTGCCAGCTCACCACCTTACGACTACGAGCAGTACTTC
NA,14,TRBJ1-3,NA,TRBV5-6,CASSLGDPRNTIYF,TGTGCCAGCAGCCTCGGGGACCCGAGGAACACCATATATTTT
TRBD1,15,TRBJ1-6,few,TRBV13,CASSFSPQGDSPLHF,TGTGCCAGCAGCTTCAGTCCCCAGGGGGATTCACCCCTCCACTTT
NA,16,TRBJ2-2,NA,TRBV4-3,CASSQDPDANTGELFF,TGCGCCAGCAGCCAAGATCCAGACGCGAACACCGGGGAGCTGTTTTTT
NA,16,TRBJ2-1,few,TRBV19,CASSIGGGHLQPEQFF,TGTGCCAGTAGTATCGGAGGAGGCCACCTCCAGCCCGAGCAGTTCTTC
NA,13,TRBJ2-7,once,TRBV6-1,CASRRDGSYEQYF,TGTGCCAGCAGAAGGGACGGCTCCTACGAGCAGTACTTC
NA,14,TRBJ2-7,NA,TRBV5-1,CASSLASSTYEQYF,TGCGCCAGCAGCTTAGCGAGTTCTACCTACGAGCAGTACTTC
TRBD2,16,TRBJ2-1,NA,TRBV27,CASSLSIGGALGEQFF,TGTGCCAGCAGTTTATCGATCGGGGGGGCCCTGGGCGAGCAGTTCTTC
TRBD2,14,TRBJ2-7,once,TRBV9,CASSVTGGPGEQYF,TGTGCCAGCAGCGTGACGGGAGGGCCCGGCGAGCAGTACTTC
NA,14,TRBJ1-1,few,TRBV9,CASSVGWEGTEAFF,TGTGCCAGCAGCGTAGGATGGGAGGGCACTGAAGCTTTCTTT
NA,12,TRBJ2-7,few,TRBV11-2,CASSFGGYEQYF,TGTGCCAGCAGCTTTGGGGGCTACGAGCAGTACTTC
TRBD1,14,TRBJ1-1,NA,TRBV9,CASSVGQGGTEAFF,TGTGCCAGCAGCGTAGGACAGGGAGGGACTGAAGCTTTCTTT
NA,11,TRBJ2-1,NA,TRBV13,CASSLYNEQFF,TGTGCCAGCAGCTTGTATAATGAGCAGTTCTTC
TRBD1,15,TRBJ2-7,NA,TRBV5-4,CASSLEGQATYEQYF,TGTGCCAGCAGCTTGGAAGGACAGGCCACCTACGAGCAGTACTTC
NA,14,TRBJ1-4,NA,TRBV15,CATSGPGPSGKLFF,TGTGCCACCAGCGGGCCGGGTCCCTCGGGAAAACTGTTTTTT
TRBD2,16,TRBJ2-7,NA,TRBV13,CASSLVGGEHPYEQYF,TGTGCCAGCAGCTTAGTCGGGGGGGAACACCCCTACGAGCAGTACTTC
TRBD2,18,TRBJ2-1,NA,TRBV9,CASSVEGLGYSSYNEQFF,TGTGCCAGCAGCGTAGAAGGACTAGGGTATAGTTCCTACAATGAGCAGTTCTTC
TRBD2,14,TRBJ2-7,NA,TRBV29-1,CSVEIAGVGYEQYF,TGCAGCGTGGAAATAGCGGGAGTTGGCTACGAGCAGTACTTC
NA,14,TRBJ2-7,NA,TRBV7-2,CASSPPGLAYEQYF,TGTGCCAGCAGCCCCCCGGGGCTTGCCTACGAGCAGTACTTC
TRBD2,17,TRBJ2-3,NA,TRBV4-3,CASSQGTSGPLADTQYF,TGCGCCAGCAGCCAAGGGACTAGCGGACCCCTCGCAGATACGCAGTATTTT
NA,14,TRBJ1-4,NA,TRBV15,CATSRWGGEEKLFF,TGTGCCACCAGCAGGTGGGGGGGAGAGGAAAAACTGTTTTTT
NA,19,TRBJ2-5,NA,TRBV7-9,CASSLLNRVASFLQETQYF,TGTGCCAGCAGCCTACTGAACAGGGTAGCGTCTTTCCTCCAAGAGACCCAGTACTTC
TRBD1,16,TRBJ2-7,NA,TRBV7-2,CASSLEMTGATYEQYF,TGTGCCAGCAGCTTAGAAATGACAGGGGCAACCTACGAGCAGTACTTC
TRBD1,13,TRBJ1-2,NA,TRBV23-1,CASSHKDRGGYTF,TGCGCCAGCAGTCACAAGGACAGGGGTGGCTACACCTTC
NA,13,TRBJ2-7,NA,TRBV5-1,CASSLQLSYEQYF,TGCGCCAGCAGCTTGCAGCTATCCTACGAGCAGTACTTC
NA,14,TRBJ2-5,once,TRBV7-9,CASSSTGVGETQYF,TGTGCCAGCAGCTCAACCGGGGTCGGGGAGACCCAGTACTTC
NA,15,TRBJ2-7,NA,TRBV15,CATSRGGGPPYEQYF,TGTGCCACCAGCAGAGGCGGGGGCCCCCCCTACGAGCAGTACTTC
TRBD2,17,TRBJ2-3,NA,TRBV5-1,CASSLRTSGRQADTQYF,TGCGCCAGCAGCTTGAGGACTAGCGGGAGACAGGCAGATACGCAGTATTTT
NA,16,TRBJ2-7,NA,TRBV28,CASSPLGSGAPYEQYF,TGTGCCAGCAGTCCCCTCGGTTCAGGGGCACCCTACGAGCAGTACTTC
NA,14,TRBJ1-2,NA,TRBV5-1,CASSFYGGDYGYTF,TGCGCCAGCAGCTTTTACGGGGGCGACTATGGCTACACCTTC
NA,11,TRBJ1-2,NA,TRBV19,CASRAPHGYTF,TGTGCCAGTAGGGCCCCCCATGGCTACACCTTC
TRBD2,15,TRBJ2-3,NA,TRBV5-8,CASSLVASGRDTQYF,TGTGCCAGCAGCTTGGTGGCTAGCGGTAGGGATACGCAGTATTTT
TRBD2,16,TRBJ2-7,once,TRBV27,CASSPRASGTSYEQYF,TGTGCCAGCAGTCCCCGGGCGAGCGGGACTTCCTACGAGCAGTACTTC
NA,20,TRBJ2-2,once,TRBV28,CASSLLGWETPPKATGELFF,TGTGCCAGCAGTTTATTAGGATGGGAGACGCCCCCGAAGGCCACCGGGGAGCTGTTTTTT
NA,12,TRBJ2-7,NA,TRBV19,CASSVGSYEQYF,TGTGCCAGTAGTGTGGGCTCCTACGAGCAGTACTTC
NA,14,TRBJ2-2,once,TRBV29-1,CSVELPTNTGELFF,TGCAGCGTTGAACTGCCAACGAACACCGGGGAGCTGTTTTTT
TRBD1,18,TRBJ1-6,few,TRBV5-1,CASSAGTGTSSYNSPLHF,TGCGCCAGCAGCGCCGGGACAGGCACTAGCTCCTATAATTCACCCCTCCACTTT
TRBD1,15,TRBJ1-5,NA,TRBV4-1,CASSQEGQGVQPQHF,TGCGCCAGCAGCCAAGAAGGACAGGGGGTTCAGCCCCAGCATTTT
TRBD1,15,TRBJ1-1,NA,TRBV11-2,CASSYRGDMNTEAFF,TGTGCCAGCAGCTACAGGGGTGACATGAACACTGAAGCTTTCTTT
NA,15,TRBJ2-3,NA,TRBV2,CASSDPGFSTDTQYF,TGTGCCAGCAGTGACCCCGGGTTTAGCACAGATACGCAGTATTTT
NA,11,TRBJ1-1,NA,TRBV6-5,CASSYKEEAFF,TGTGCCAGCAGTTACAAGGAGGAAGCTTTCTTT